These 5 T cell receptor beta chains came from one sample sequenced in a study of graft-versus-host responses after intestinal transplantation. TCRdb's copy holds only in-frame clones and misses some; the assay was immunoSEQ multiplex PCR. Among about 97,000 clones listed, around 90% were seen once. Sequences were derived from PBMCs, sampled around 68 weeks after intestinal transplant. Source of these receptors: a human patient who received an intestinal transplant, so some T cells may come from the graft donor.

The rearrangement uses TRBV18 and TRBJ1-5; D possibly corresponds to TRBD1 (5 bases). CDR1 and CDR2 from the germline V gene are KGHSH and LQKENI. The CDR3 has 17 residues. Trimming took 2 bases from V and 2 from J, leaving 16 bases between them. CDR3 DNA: TGTGCCAGCTCACCAGATTTTTCCGGGGCGGGCAATCAGCCCCAGCATTTT. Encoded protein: CASSPDFSGAGNQPQHF.

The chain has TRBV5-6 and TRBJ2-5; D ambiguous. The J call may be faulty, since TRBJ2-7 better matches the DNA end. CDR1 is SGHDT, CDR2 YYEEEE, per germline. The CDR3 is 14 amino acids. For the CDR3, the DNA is TGTGCCAGCAGCTTGGCCGACCCTGCCTACGAGCAGTACTTC. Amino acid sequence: CASSLADPAYEQYF.

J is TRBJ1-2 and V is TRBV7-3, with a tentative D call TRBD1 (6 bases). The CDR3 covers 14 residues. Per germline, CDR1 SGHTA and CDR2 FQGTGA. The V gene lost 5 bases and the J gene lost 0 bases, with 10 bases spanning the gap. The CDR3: CASSPGHTNYGYTF. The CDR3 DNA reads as TGTGCCAGCAGCCCGGGACACACTAACTATGGCTACACCTTC.

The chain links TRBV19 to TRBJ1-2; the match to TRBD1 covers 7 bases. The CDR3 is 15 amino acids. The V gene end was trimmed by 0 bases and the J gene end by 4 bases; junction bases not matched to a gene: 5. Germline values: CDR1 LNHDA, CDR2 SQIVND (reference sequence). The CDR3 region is CASSIEGTAGYGYTF. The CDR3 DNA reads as TGTGCCAGTAGTATAGAAGGGACAGCGGGCTATGGCTACACCTTC.

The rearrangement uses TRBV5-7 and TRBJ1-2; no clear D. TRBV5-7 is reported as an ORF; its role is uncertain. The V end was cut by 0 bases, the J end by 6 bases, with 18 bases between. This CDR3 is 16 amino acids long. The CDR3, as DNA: TGTGCCAGCAGCTTGGGGACGGGGAGTGGGTGGCATGGCTACACCTTC. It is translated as CASSLGTGSGWHGYTF.